This T cell receptor (beta chain) was sequenced during a study of blood T cell repertoires in COVID-19. Across the study: Italy, Spain and the United States were the sources of the convalescent and acute COVID-19 samples. In each case, the material was cDNA or gDNA derived from T cells, B-cell-depleted T cells, or PBMCs.

Only in-frame clones appear in the TCRdb table, and some are missing; sequencing was by immunoSEQ multiplex PCR. In the table there are a few hundred thousand clones, more than 85% of which are singletons. Participants were aged about 18 to 100 years from approximately 23 US areas. All recovered Cohort 3 donors got two negative PCRs, got clearance, or saw symptom resolution. In this sample, this clone turned up once. The TCR originated in a woman aged 25 to 39 who had recovered from COVID-19. Sequencing used PBMCs or T cells enriched from blood (not recorded which).

CDR3 DNA: TGTGCCAGCAGTTACGTCCCAGGTGATGGCTACACCTTC. It encodes CASSYVPGDGYTF. The chain is built from TRBV6-6 and TRBJ1-2; D is unresolved. Germline V gene data show CDR1 as MNHNY and CDR2 as SVGAGI (reference sequence). V was trimmed by 2 bases and J by 6 bases, leaving 10 bases between them. The CDR3 runs to 13 residues.